The rows below give T cell receptor beta chains drawn from one sample of a study of control samples from healthy donors and cancer patients. The assay was immunoSEQ multiplex PCR, and TCRdb's table has in-frame clones only and misses some. The profile shows about 170,000 clones, 91% of them singletons. Sequencing was carried out using blood. All receptors derive from a woman aged 30 to 39 in good health. The CDR3 runs from the conserved cysteine through the conserved F or W.

CDR3 length: 15; V gene: TRBV15; CDR3 protein: CATSRDMAISYEQYF
CDR3 length: 15; V gene: TRBV7-9; CDR3 protein: CASSLGGVSNQPQHF
CDR3 length: 17; V gene: TRBV7-2; CDR3 protein: CASSFPTSGRGTDTQYF
CDR3 length: 14; V gene: TRBV5-1; CDR3 protein: CASSLAWSPNEQFF
CDR3 length: 13; V gene: TRBV15; CDR3 protein: CATSRDKGYEQYF
CDR3 length: 15; V gene: TRBV7-3; CDR3 protein: CASSFSGSSYNEQFF
CDR3 length: 15; V gene: TRBV19; CDR3 protein: CASSSTGATNEKLFF
CDR3 length: 15; V gene: TRBV7-8; CDR3 protein: CASSLRQGIGEKLFF
CDR3 length: 15; V gene: TRBV18; CDR3 protein: CASSPGGRAKNIQYF
CDR3 length: 15; V gene: TRBV19; CDR3 protein: CASSPDWGGTDTQYF
CDR3 length: 12; V gene: TRBV27; CDR3 protein: CASGPIGYEQYF
CDR3 length: 13; V gene: TRBV5-6; CDR3 protein: CASSLTSGNTIYF
CDR3 length: 14; V gene: TRBV10-1; CDR3 protein: CASSEWEGDYGYTF
CDR3 length: 15; V gene: TRBV4-1; CDR3 protein: CASSRRTGTGNTIYF
CDR3 length: 15; V gene: TRBV5-1; CDR3 protein: CASRNGTSGSYEQYF
CDR3 length: 14; V gene: TRBV3-1/TRBV3-2; CDR3 protein: CASSQRSTNEKLFF
CDR3 length: 12; V gene: TRBV3-1/TRBV3-2; CDR3 protein: CASSRTTYEQYF
CDR3 length: 14; V gene: TRBV7-9; CDR3 protein: CASSRGQGEDGYTF
CDR3 length: 13; V gene: TRBV20-1; CDR3 protein: CSASAGGNQPQHF
CDR3 length: 13; V gene: TRBV5-1; CDR3 protein: CASSLETAYGYTF
CDR3 length: 14; V gene: TRBV28; CDR3 protein: CASSFPGGQETQYF
CDR3 length: 14; V gene: TRBV11-2; CDR3 protein: CASSLGFRDETQYF
CDR3 length: 13; V gene: TRBV2; CDR3 protein: CASRGRTGEKLFF
CDR3 length: 15; V gene: TRBV6-2/TRBV6-3; CDR3 protein: CASSTGTGVTGELFF
CDR3 length: 15; V gene: TRBV7-9; CDR3 protein: CASSPYRQGNTEAFF
CDR3 length: 17; V gene: TRBV30; CDR3 protein: CAWSVGFGSTSTDTQYF
CDR3 length: 13; V gene: TRBV6-2/TRBV6-3; CDR3 protein: CASSYSVAGEQFF
CDR3 length: 16; V gene: TRBV12-5; CDR3 protein: CASGLVRGQEAYEQYF
CDR3 length: 15; V gene: TRBV5-6; CDR3 protein: CASSLSFGVSTEAFF
CDR3 length: 14; V gene: TRBV7-2; CDR3 protein: CASSLPGSTDTQYF
CDR3 length: 15; V gene: TRBV6-5; CDR3 protein: CASSPRSGANEKLFF
CDR3 length: 13; V gene: TRBV30; CDR3 protein: CAWRQGTYNEQFF
CDR3 length: 15; V gene: TRBV21-1; CDR3 protein: CASSKGLAGDNEQFF
CDR3 length: 14; V gene: TRBV7-9; CDR3 protein: CASSLQDGNSPLHF
CDR3 length: 17; V gene: TRBV28; CDR3 protein: CASTTTVPSSYNSPLHF
CDR3 length: 15; V gene: TRBV3-1/TRBV3-2; CDR3 protein: CASSRGLAGGQTQYF
CDR3 length: 14; V gene: TRBV6-5; CDR3 protein: CASWGQGAYNGYTF
CDR3 length: 14; V gene: TRBV13; CDR3 protein: CASSPRGGNTEAFF
CDR3 length: 15; V gene: TRBV4-2; CDR3 protein: CASSQDSRVDTEAFF
CDR3 length: 17; V gene: TRBV7-2; CDR3 protein: CASRPKTGLAGNNEQFF
CDR3 length: 15; V gene: TRBV19; CDR3 protein: CASSKRQGANEKLFF
CDR3 length: 13; V gene: TRBV7-3; CDR3 protein: CASSPAGDETQYF
CDR3 length: 15; V gene: TRBV27; CDR3 protein: CASSLRGSSYNEQFF
CDR3 length: 15; V gene: TRBV30; CDR3 protein: CAWSGGLEYQETQYF
CDR3 length: 12; V gene: TRBV6-5; CDR3 protein: CASSWDGYEQYF
CDR3 length: 14; V gene: TRBV7-9; CDR3 protein: CASSLGTGSYEQYF
CDR3 length: 13; V gene: TRBV7-2; CDR3 protein: CASSLESAYEQYF
CDR3 length: 14; V gene: TRBV11-1; CDR3 protein: CASSLDWGNTEAFF
CDR3 length: 13; V gene: TRBV30; CDR3 protein: CAWSVRLTDTQYF
CDR3 length: 15; V gene: TRBV19; CDR3 protein: CASSIDGLASDTQYF
CDR3 length: 14; V gene: TRBV28; CDR3 protein: CASSRVRSYNEQFF
CDR3 length: 12; V gene: TRBV3-1/TRBV3-2; CDR3 protein: CASSQSGAEQYF
CDR3 length: 15; V gene: TRBV27; CDR3 protein: CASSPRTGDGNTIYF
CDR3 length: 14; V gene: TRBV19; CDR3 protein: CASSMGQGVETQYF
CDR3 length: 14; V gene: TRBV19; CDR3 protein: CASSMWTGDEKLFF
CDR3 length: 15; V gene: TRBV3-1/TRBV3-2; CDR3 protein: CASSQGIAGGPGQYF
CDR3 length: 15; V gene: TRBV7-9; CDR3 protein: CASSPTSGNYNEQFF
CDR3 length: 17; V gene: TRBV28; CDR3 protein: CASSYLDRDITGNTIYF